These 8 T cell receptor beta chains came from one sample sequenced in a study of blood T cell repertoires in COVID-19. Method: immunoSEQ multiplex PCR; TCRdb's copy keeps in-frame clones and lacks some. The table includes approximately 480,000 clones, about 85% detected once. Input material: PBMCs or T cells enriched from blood (not recorded which). The receptors come from a woman under 30 who had recovered from COVID-19.

This clone was detected only a few times. This rearrangement joins TRBV7-9 to TRBJ1-2; TRBD1 matches at 7 bases. The CDR3 contains 11 residues. V was pared by 2 bases and J by 13 bases, with 4 bases of the junction left unmatched. Germline V gene sequence: CDR1 SEHNR, CDR2 FQNEAQ (reference sequence). CDR3 sequence reads: CASSLMTGPTF. Here the CDR3 DNA reads TGTGCCAGCAGCTTAATGACAGGGCCCACCTTC.

The CDR3 sequence: CASRTGASPLHF. The CDR3 nucleotides read TGTGCCAGTAGGACAGGGGCCTCACCCCTCCACTTT. The chain has TRBV19 and TRBJ1-6; TRBD1 agrees at 8 bases. The CDR3 is 12 residues long. Trimming removed 6 bases from V and 10 bases from J; junction bases left unmatched: 2. Looked up from germline, CDR1 is LNHDA and CDR2 is SQIVND (reference sequence).

This sequence joins TRBV18 and TRBJ2-5, with 9 bases identical to TRBD1. Germline V gene lookup returns CDR1 KGHSH and CDR2 LQKENI. The CDR3 consists of 18 residues. V lost 6 bases to trimming and J lost 4 bases; unmatched junction nucleotides: 18. CDR3 sequence: CASSPGTGNPLRRETQYF. For the CDR3, the DNA is TGTGCCAGCTCTCCCGGGACAGGGAATCCCCTTCGCCGAGAGACCCAGTACTTC.

V is TRBV5-1 and J is TRBJ1-5; possibly TRBD1 for D (5 bases). Germline V gene sequence: CDR1 SGHRS, CDR2 YFSETQ. The V end lost 4 bases, the J end lost 7 bases, and 18 bases lay between the germline ends. There are 15 residues in the CDR3. For the CDR3, the DNA is TGCGCCAGCAGCGCCCTCGGGGGGGAGGGACAGCCCCAGCATTTT. Amino acids: CASSALGGEGQPQHF. Full variable domain (remainder filled in from reference TRBV5-1 and TRBJ1-5): KAGVTQTPRYLIKTRGQQVTLSCSPISGHRSVSWYQQTPGQGLQFLFEYFSETQRNKGNFPGRFSGRQFSNSRSEMNVSTLELGDSALYLCASSALGGEGQPQHFGDGTRLSIL.

The V and J genes are TRBV19 and TRBJ2-6; D unclear. The CDR3 runs to 14 residues. V was trimmed by 4 bases and J by 0 bases, leaving 4 bases between them. The germline V gene encodes CDR1 LNHDA and CDR2 SQIVND (reference sequence). CDR3 nucleotides: TGTGCCAGTAGTACGGTCTCTGGGGCCAACGTCCTGACTTTC. Its translation: CASSTVSGANVLTF.

The CDR3 DNA follows: TGTGCCAGCAGCCGAAGTACAGATCAGGCTCAGCCCCAGCATTTT. Protein: CASSRSTDQAQPQHF. The chain couples TRBV4-2 to TRBJ1-5; D gene unclear. The germline V and J ends were trimmed by 4 bases and 6 bases, with 16 bases remaining between them. Germline V gene sequence: CDR1 LGHNA, CDR2 YNFKEQ. The CDR3 is 15 residues long.

The genes are TRBV6-5 and TRBJ1-2; weak D call: TRBD1 (5 bases). Trimming left V 0 bases short and J 2 bases short, with 13 bases between. The CDR3 totals 16 residues. Germline CDR1 reads MNHEY; CDR2 reads SVGAGI. DNA of the CDR3: TGTGCCAGCAGTTACTCCTCGACAGCAGAGAACTATGGCTACACCTTC. It specifies CASSYSSTAENYGYTF.

V gene TRBV27 combines with J gene TRBJ1-5; the match to TRBD1 covers 9 bases. With 6 bases clipped from V and 6 bases from J, the junction kept 6 bases outside the gene matches. The CDR3 spans 14 residues. Germline assignment: CDR1 MNHEY and CDR2 SMNVEV (reference sequence). The CDR3 sequence: CASRLGQGSQPQHF. CDR3 DNA sequence: TGTGCCAGCAGATTAGGACAGGGGAGTCAGCCCCAGCATTTT.